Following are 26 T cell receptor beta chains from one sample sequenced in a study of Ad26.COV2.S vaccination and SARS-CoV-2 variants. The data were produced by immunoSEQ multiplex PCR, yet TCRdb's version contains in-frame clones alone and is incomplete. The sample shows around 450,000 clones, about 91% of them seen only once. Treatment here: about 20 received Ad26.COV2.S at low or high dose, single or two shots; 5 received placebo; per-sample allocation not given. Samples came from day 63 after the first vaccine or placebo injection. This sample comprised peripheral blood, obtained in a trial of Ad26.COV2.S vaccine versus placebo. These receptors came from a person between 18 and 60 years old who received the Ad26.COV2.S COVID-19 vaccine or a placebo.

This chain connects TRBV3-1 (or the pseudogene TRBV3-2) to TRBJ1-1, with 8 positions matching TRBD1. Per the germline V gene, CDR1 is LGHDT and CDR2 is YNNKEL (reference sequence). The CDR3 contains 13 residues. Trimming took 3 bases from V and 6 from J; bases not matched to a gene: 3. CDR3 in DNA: TGTGCCAGCAGCCACAGGGGGCTAGCTGAAGCTTTCTTT. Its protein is CASSHRGLAEAFF.

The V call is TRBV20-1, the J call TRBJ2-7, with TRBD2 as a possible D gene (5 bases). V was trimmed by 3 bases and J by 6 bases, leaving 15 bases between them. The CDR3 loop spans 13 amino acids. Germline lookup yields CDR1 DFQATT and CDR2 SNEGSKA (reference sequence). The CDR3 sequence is CSASVRLASEQYF. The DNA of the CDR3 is TGCAGTGCTAGTGTAAGGCTAGCCTCCGAGCAGTACTTC.

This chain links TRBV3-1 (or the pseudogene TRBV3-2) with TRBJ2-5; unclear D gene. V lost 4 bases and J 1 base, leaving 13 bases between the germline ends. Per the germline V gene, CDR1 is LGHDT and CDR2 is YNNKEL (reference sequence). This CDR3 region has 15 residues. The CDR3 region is CASSPTAVLQETQYF. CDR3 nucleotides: TGTGCCAGCAGCCCGACGGCAGTCCTCCAAGAGACCCAGTACTTC.

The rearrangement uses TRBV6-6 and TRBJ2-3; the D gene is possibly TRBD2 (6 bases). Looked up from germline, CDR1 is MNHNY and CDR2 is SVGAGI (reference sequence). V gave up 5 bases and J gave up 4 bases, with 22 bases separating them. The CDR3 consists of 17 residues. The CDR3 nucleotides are TGTGCCAGCAGTCACCCGCCTCTAGCGATATCCTCAGATACGCAGTATTTT. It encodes CASSHPPLAISSDTQYF.

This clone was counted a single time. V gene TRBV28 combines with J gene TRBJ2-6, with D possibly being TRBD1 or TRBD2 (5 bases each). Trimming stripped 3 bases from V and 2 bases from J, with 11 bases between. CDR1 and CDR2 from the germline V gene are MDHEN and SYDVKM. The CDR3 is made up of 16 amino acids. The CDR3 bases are TGTGCCAGCAGTTTGGAAGGGACGACTGGGGCCAACGTCCTGACTTTC. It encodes CASSLEGTTGANVLTF.

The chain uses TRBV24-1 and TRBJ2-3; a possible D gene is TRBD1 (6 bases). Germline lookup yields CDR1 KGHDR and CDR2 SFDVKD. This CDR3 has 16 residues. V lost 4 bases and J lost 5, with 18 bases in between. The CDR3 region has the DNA TGTGCCACCAGTGACCCTGAGGGACACATCAGAGATACGCAGTATTTT. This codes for CATSDPEGHIRDTQYF.

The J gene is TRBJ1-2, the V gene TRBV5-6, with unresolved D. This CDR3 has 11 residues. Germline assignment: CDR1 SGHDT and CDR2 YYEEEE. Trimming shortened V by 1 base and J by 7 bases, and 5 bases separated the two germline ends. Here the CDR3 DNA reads TGTGCCAGCAGCTTGAACGTTGGCTACACCTTC. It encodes CASSLNVGYTF.

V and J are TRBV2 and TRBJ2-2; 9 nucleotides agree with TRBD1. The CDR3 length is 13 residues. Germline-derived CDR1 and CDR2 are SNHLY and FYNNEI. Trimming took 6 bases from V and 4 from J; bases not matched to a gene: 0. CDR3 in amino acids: CASRDRGTGELFF. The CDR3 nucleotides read TGTGCCAGCAGGGACAGGGGCACCGGGGAGCTGTTTTTT. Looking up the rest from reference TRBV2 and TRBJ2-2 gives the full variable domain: EPEVTQTPSHQVTQMGQEVILRCVPISNHLYFYWYRQILGQKVEFLVSFYNNEISEKSEIFDDQFSVERPDGSNFTLKIRSTKLEDSAMYFCASRDRGTGELFFGEGSRLTVL.

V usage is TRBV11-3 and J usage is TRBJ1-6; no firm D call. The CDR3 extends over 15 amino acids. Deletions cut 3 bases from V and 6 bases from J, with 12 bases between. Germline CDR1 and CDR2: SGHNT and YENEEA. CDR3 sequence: CASSFSTAFNSPLHF. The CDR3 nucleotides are TGTGCCAGCAGCTTTTCGACGGCCTTTAATTCACCCCTCCACTTT.

CDR3 protein: CASSPRPREKLFF. The CDR3 region has the DNA TGTGCCAGCAGTCCGAGACCGAGGGAAAAACTGTTTTTT. V and J are TRBV5-4 and TRBJ1-4; D is unclear. V was pared by 5 bases and J by 8 bases, with 13 bases between. Germline-derived CDR1 and CDR2 are SGHNT and YYREEE (reference sequence). The CDR3 is 13 amino acids.

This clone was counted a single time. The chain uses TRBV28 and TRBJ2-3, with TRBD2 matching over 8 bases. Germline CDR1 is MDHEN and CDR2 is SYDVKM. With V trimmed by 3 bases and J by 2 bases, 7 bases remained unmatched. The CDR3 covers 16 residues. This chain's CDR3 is CASSFSRGDLTDTQYF. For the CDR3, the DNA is TGTGCCAGCAGTTTCTCGCGGGGGGACCTCACAGATACGCAGTATTTT.

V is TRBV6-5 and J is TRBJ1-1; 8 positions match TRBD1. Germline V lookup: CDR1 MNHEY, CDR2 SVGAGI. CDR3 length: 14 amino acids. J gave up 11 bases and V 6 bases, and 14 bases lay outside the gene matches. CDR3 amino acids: CASSRSDRGRGAFF. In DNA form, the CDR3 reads TGTGCCAGCAGCCGAAGCGACAGGGGCCGCGGGGCTTTCTTT.

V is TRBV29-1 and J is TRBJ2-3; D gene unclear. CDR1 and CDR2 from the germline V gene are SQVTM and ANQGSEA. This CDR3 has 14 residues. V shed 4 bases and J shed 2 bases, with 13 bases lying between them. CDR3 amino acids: CSVVGLPPTDTQYF. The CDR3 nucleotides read TGCAGCGTTGTCGGCCTACCACCCACAGATACGCAGTATTTT.

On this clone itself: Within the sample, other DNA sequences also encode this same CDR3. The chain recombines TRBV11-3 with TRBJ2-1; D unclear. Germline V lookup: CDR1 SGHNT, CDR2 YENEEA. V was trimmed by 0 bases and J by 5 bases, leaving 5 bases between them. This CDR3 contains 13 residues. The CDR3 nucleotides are TGTGCCAGCAGCTTAGACTCGGACAATGAGCAGTTCTTC. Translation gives CASSLDSDNEQFF.

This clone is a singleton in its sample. The CDR3 DNA sequence: TGCAGCGTTGACCAAGGGTATGATCAGCCCCAGCATTTT. It encodes CSVDQGYDQPQHF. The chain combines TRBV29-1 with TRBJ1-5; D uncertain. Germline V lookup: CDR1 SQVTM, CDR2 ANQGSEA. CDR3 length: 13 amino acids. V shed 3 bases and J shed 5 bases, with 11 bases lying between them.

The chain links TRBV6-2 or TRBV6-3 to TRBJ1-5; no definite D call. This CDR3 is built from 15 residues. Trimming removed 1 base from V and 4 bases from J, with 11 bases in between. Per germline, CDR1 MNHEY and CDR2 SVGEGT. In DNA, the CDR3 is TGTGCCAGCAGTTACTGGGGTCAAGGGAATCAGCCCCAGCATTTT. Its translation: CASSYWGQGNQPQHF.

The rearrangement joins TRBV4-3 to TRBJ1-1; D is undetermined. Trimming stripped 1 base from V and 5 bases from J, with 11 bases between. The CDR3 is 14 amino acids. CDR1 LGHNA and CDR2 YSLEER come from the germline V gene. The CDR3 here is CASSQVLGSTEAFF. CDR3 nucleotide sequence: TGCGCCAGCAGCCAAGTTCTAGGAAGTACTGAAGCTTTCTTT.

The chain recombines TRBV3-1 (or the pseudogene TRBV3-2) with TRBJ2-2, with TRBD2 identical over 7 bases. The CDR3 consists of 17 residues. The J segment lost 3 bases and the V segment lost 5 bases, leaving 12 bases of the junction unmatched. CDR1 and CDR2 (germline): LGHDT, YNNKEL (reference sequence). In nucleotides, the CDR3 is TGTGCCAGCAGCGGCCGCCTAAGACTAGCCGACACCGGGGAGCTGTTTTTT. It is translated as CASSGRLRLADTGELFF.

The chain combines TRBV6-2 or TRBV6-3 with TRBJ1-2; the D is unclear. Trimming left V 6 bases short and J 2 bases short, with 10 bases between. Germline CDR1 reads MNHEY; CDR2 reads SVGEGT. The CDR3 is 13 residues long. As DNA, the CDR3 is TGTGCCAGCAGCCTCCAAGGAAACTATGGCTACACCTTC. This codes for CASSLQGNYGYTF.

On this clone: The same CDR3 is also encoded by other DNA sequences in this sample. The CDR3 coding sequence is TGTGCCAGTAGTACGGACGGTGAAGAGACCCAGTACTTC. The encoded protein is CASSTDGEETQYF. The chain employs TRBV19 and TRBJ2-5; no clear D. The V and J ends lost 4 bases and 3 bases respectively, with 9 bases between them. The length of the CDR3 is 13 residues. Germline-derived CDR1 and CDR2 are LNHDA and SQIVND (reference sequence). Variable domain in full (rest from reference TRBV19 and TRBJ2-5): DGGITQSPKYLFRKEGQNVTLSCEQNLNHDAMYWYRQDPGQGLRLIYYSQIVNDFQKGDIAEGYSVSREKKESFPLTVTSAQKNPTAFYLCASSTDGEETQYFGPGTRLLVL.

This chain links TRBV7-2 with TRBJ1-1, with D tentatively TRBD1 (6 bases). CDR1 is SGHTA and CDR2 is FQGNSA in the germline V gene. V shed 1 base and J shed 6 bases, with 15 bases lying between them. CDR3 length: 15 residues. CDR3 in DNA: TGTGCCAGCAGCTTAGTCGGGAATGGGGGCGCTGAAGCTTTCTTT. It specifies CASSLVGNGGAEAFF.

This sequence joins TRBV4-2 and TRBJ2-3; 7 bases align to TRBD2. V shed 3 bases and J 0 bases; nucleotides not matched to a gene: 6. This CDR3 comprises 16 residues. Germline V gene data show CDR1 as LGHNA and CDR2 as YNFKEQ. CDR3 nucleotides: TGTGCCAGCAGCCAGGCGGGGGACTCTAGCACAGATACGCAGTATTTT. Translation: CASSQAGDSSTDTQYF.

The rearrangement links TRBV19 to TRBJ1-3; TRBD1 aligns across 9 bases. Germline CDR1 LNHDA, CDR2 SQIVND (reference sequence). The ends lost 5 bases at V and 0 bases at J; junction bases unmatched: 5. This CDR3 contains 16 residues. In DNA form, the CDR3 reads TGTGCCAGTAGTCGGACAGGGGCAAGCTCTGGAAACACCATATATTTT. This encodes CASSRTGASSGNTIYF.

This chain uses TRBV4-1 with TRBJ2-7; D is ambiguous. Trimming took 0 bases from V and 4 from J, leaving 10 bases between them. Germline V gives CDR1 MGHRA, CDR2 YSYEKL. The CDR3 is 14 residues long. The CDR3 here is CASSQESWLYEQYF. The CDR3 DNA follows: TGCGCCAGCAGCCAAGAGTCATGGCTTTACGAGCAGTACTTC.

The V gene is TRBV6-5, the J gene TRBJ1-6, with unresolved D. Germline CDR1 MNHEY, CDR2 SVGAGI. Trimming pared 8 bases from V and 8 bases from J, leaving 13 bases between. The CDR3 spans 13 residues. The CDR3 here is CASSLGIDSPLHF. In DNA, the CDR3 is TGTGCCAGCTCCCTCGGGATCGATTCACCCCTCCACTTT.

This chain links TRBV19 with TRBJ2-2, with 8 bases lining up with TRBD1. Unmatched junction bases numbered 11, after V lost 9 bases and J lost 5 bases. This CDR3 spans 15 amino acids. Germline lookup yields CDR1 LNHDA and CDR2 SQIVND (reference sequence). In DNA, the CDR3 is TGTGCCAGAGGAAAAGACAGGGGACGGACCGGGGAGCTGTTTTTT. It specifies CARGKDRGRTGELFF.